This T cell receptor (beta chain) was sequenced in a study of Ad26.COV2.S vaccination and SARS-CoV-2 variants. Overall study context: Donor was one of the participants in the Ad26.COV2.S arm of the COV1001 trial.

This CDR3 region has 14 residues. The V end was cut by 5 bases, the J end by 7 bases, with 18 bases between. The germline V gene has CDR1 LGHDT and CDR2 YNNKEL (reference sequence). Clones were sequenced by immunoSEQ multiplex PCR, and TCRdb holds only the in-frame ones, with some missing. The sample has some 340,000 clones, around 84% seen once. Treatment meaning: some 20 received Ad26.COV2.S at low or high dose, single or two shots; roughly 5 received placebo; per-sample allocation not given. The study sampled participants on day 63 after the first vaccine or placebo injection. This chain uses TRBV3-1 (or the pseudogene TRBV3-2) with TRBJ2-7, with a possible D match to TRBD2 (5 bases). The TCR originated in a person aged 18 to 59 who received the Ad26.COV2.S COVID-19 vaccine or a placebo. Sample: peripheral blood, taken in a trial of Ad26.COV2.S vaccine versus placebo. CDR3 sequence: CASSFNGGPPEQYF. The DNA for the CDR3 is TGTGCCAGCAGCTTTAACGGAGGACCTCCGGAGCAGTACTTC.